This entry lists 14 T cell receptor beta chains sequenced from one sample in a study of CD8 T cells in ankylosing spondylitis. Each CDR3 protein is one row after TCRdb ran MiXCR on the 5' RACE reads. The table records roughly 86,000 distinct CDR3 sequences, about 8.1% of them present only once. Sequenced material: blood, either unsorted or a sorted T cell fraction (not recorded which). These receptors were obtained from a male donor with ankylosing spondylitis or in good health (not recorded which).

This clonotype was seen ten or more times. V gene TRBV5-3 combines with J gene TRBJ1-1, with a possible D match to TRBD1 (6 bases). TRBV5-3 is an open reading frame whose function is uncertain. The CDR3 consists of 19 residues. V lost 4 bases to trimming and J lost 0 bases, with 25 bases between them. The CDR3 region is CARSTRQQGPTIMNTEAFF. The CDR3 DNA sequence: TGTGCCAGAAGCACCCGGCAACAGGGACCGACCATTATGAACACTGAAGCTTTCTTT.

This clonotype has just a few counts. The chain couples TRBV27 to TRBJ2-7; 11 bases line up with TRBD2. The CDR3 has 15 residues. Losses at the gene ends were 8 bases for V and 2 bases for J; bases not matched to a gene: 8. The V gene's germline CDR1 is MNHEY and CDR2 SMNVEV (reference sequence). In DNA form, the CDR3 reads TGTGCCAGCGGGTCCCGACTAGCGGGGACCTACGAGCAGTACTTC. Its protein product is CASGSRLAGTYEQYF.

This clonotype was seen a few times. The J gene is TRBJ1-4, the V gene TRBV12-3 or TRBV12-4, with D possibly TRBD1 on 6 matching bases. The CDR3 has 13 residues. V shed 6 bases and J shed 6 bases, with 11 bases lying between them. The CDR3 sequence is CASRPEGDEKLFF. The CDR3 coding sequence is TGTGCCAGCAGGCCCGAGGGGGATGAAAAACTGTTTTTT.

This clonotype was recorded at least ten times. The rearrangement joins TRBV20-1 to TRBJ1-2, with 7 bases identical to TRBD1. Germline-derived CDR1 and CDR2 are DFQATT and SNEGSKA (reference sequence). This CDR3 comprises 16 residues. The V and J ends lost 2 bases and 2 bases, in that order; junction bases with no gene match: 11. The chain's CDR3 is CSARSRGRGLNYGYTF. Written as DNA, the CDR3 is TGCAGTGCTAGATCCCGCGGCAGGGGGTTAAACTATGGCTACACCTTC.

This clonotype was counted at least ten times. V is TRBV27 and J is TRBJ1-6; 9 nucleotides line up with TRBD1. Germline V gives CDR1 MNHEY, CDR2 SMNVEV (reference sequence). The CDR3 extends over 19 amino acids. The J segment lost 10 bases and the V segment lost 0 bases, leaving 16 bases of the junction unmatched. CDR3 loop: CASSLSVLKQGAVGSPLHF. The CDR3 DNA follows: TGTGCCAGCAGTTTATCAGTCCTAAAACAGGGGGCTGTAGGGTCACCCCTCCACTTT.

The CDR3 protein is CASREQAQPQHF. Written as DNA, the CDR3 is TGTGCCAGCAGGGAACAAGCGCAGCCCCAGCATTTT. The V and J genes are TRBV21-1 and TRBJ1-5. TRBV21-1 is a pseudogene segment. This CDR3 contains 12 residues.

This clonotype was observed many times. CDR3 protein: CAISAPGTAPGEQYF. The CDR3 DNA sequence: TGTGCCATCAGTGCCCCCGGGACAGCCCCAGGCGAGCAGTACTTC. The V gene is TRBV10-3, the J gene TRBJ2-7; 7 bases match TRBD1. CDR3 size: 15 residues. The ends lost 4 bases at V and 6 bases at J; junction bases unmatched: 12. CDR1 is ENHRY and CDR2 is SYGVKD in the germline V gene.

Ten or more counts support this clonotype. The chain is built from TRBV27 and TRBJ2-1; D is tentatively TRBD1 or TRBD2 (6 bases each). CDR1 is MNHEY and CDR2 is SMNVEV in the germline V gene (reference sequence). This CDR3 is 15 amino acids long. The V end lost 3 bases, the J end lost 4 bases, and 13 bases lay between the germline ends. The CDR3, as DNA: TGTGCCAGCAGTTTCCGTGGGGGGCAGTACAATGAGCAGTTCTTC. Translated, it gives CASSFRGGQYNEQFF.

This clonotype was counted ten times or more. The chain couples TRBV6-1 to TRBJ2-7; D is possibly TRBD1 or TRBD2 (5 bases each). CDR1 and CDR2 from the germline V gene are MNHNS and SASEGT. This CDR3 region has 13 residues. Trimming left V 6 bases short and J 4 bases short, with 13 bases between. CDR3 nucleotides: TGTGCCAGCAGCGTCACAGAGGGGTACGAGCAGTACTTC. Its translation is CASSVTEGYEQYF.

This clonotype has ten or more counts. The V and J genes are TRBV25-1 and TRBJ2-2, with D perhaps matching TRBD1 (6 bases). Germline V gene lookup returns CDR1 MGHDK and CDR2 SYGVNS. The V end lost 10 bases, the J end lost 2 bases, and 14 bases lay between the germline ends. CDR3 length equals 14 residues. For the CDR3, the DNA is TGTGCCAACGGGACACAACTCAACACCGGGGAGCTGTTTTTT. Translation gives CANGTQLNTGELFF.

This clonotype was seen a few times. The V and J genes are TRBV29-1 and TRBJ1-1; possibly TRBD1 for D (5 bases). Germline lookup yields CDR1 SQVTM and CDR2 ANQGSEA. CDR3 length equals 14 residues. Trimming removed 6 bases from V and 1 base from J, with 15 bases in between. The CDR3 DNA follows: TGCAGCGTCGCACCGGGACGGCAGAACACTGAAGCTTTCTTT. Encoded protein: CSVAPGRQNTEAFF.

Many counts were recorded for this clonotype. CDR3: CASSLRGWTGSSYEQYF. The CDR3 DNA reads as TGTGCCAGCAGTCTAAGGGGTTGGACAGGTAGCTCCTACGAGCAGTACTTC. This chain connects TRBV12-3 or TRBV12-4 to TRBJ2-7; TRBD1 matches at 7 bases. Unmatched junction bases numbered 13, after V lost 5 bases and J lost 0 bases. The CDR3 consists of 17 residues.

The table lists this clonotype with many counts. This rearrangement joins TRBV20-1 to TRBJ2-3; D gene uncertain. Germline V gene data show CDR1 as DFQATT and CDR2 as SNEGSKA (reference sequence). V shed 0 bases and J shed 1 base, with 14 bases lying between them. The CDR3 covers 16 residues. CDR3 nucleotides: TGCAGTGCTAGAGATCGGCCCCTTCTCGGCACAGATACGCAGTATTTT. Its protein product is CSARDRPLLGTDTQYF.

This clonotype showed up many times. This chain joins TRBV24-1 and TRBJ2-3, with TRBD1 matching 8 bases. Germline CDR1 is KGHDR and CDR2 is SFDVKD. There are 14 residues in the CDR3. The V segment lost 9 bases and the J segment 6 bases; nucleotides outside the gene matches: 10. The CDR3 reads CATHTGQGYDTQYF. CDR3 bases: TGTGCCACCCATACAGGACAGGGTTATGATACGCAGTATTTT.